The 19 T cell receptor beta chains below were found in one sample sequenced in a study of cytomegalovirus exposure and HLA in healthy donors. It was with 60 Vbeta and 13 Jbeta primers that the PCR ran. The data were produced by immunoSEQ multiplex PCR, yet TCRdb's version contains in-frame clones alone and is incomplete. The sample yields about 160,000 clones, approximately 88% seen once. Specimen: PBMCs. Receptors were obtained from a woman in her late teens or twenties in good health and CMV-seronegative.

This clone was seen more than once but under ten times. The chain carries TRBV18 and TRBJ1-5; TRBD1 aligns across 10 bases. This CDR3 contains 17 residues. Germline CDR1 reads KGHSH; CDR2 reads LQKENI. The V segment lost 1 base and the J segment 5 bases; nucleotides outside the gene matches: 8. The CDR3 reads CASSPLHWDRGYQPQHF. The CDR3 DNA reads TGTGCCAGCTCACCACTACATTGGGACAGGGGATATCAGCCCCAGCATTTT.

This clone appeared a few times. This chain joins TRBV2 and TRBJ1-5; weak D call: TRBD1 (6 bases). This CDR3 is built from 14 residues. CDR1 and CDR2 from the germline V gene are SNHLY and FYNNEI. V lost 3 bases, J lost 7 bases, and 13 bases lay in between. In DNA, the CDR3 is TGTGCCAGCAGTGACACAGGGTTACGACAGCCCCAGCATTTT. Its protein is CASSDTGLRQPQHF.

The rearrangement uses TRBV7-2 and TRBJ2-1; 7 nucleotides match TRBD2. The germline V gene has CDR1 SGHTA and CDR2 FQGNSA. The CDR3 is 16 amino acids. V lost 5 bases, J lost 5 bases, and 12 bases stayed unmatched. The CDR3 loop reads CASSPSRSSGHNEQFF. The DNA of the CDR3 is TGTGCCAGCAGCCCCTCCAGGTCTAGCGGACACAATGAGCAGTTCTTC.

As regards this clone: This CDR3 fails to terminate in the conserved phenylalanine or tryptophan, so it likely reflects a read error. The chain joins TRBV5-6 to TRBJ1-2; D is possibly TRBD1 (5 bases). Germline loops: CDR1 SGHDT, CDR2 YYEEEE. The CDR3 is 13 amino acids. Between the trimmed V and J ends, which lost 2 bases and 2 bases, there was a span of 7 bases. The CDR3 loop reads CASSLSGNYGYTL. CDR3 coding DNA: TGTGCCAGCAGCTTATCAGGGAACTATGGCTACACCCTC.

V is TRBV28 and J is TRBJ2-2; 9 nucleotides agree with TRBD1. CDR3 length: 15 amino acids. V was clipped by 6 bases and J by 4 bases; unmatched bases: 6. Germline lookup yields CDR1 MDHEN and CDR2 SYDVKM. The CDR3: CASREDRGLTGELFF. CDR3 coding DNA: TGTGCCAGCAGGGAGGACAGGGGACTCACCGGGGAGCTGTTTTTT.

The V call is TRBV18, the J call TRBJ2-7, with D maybe TRBD1 (5 bases). The CDR3 has 15 amino acids. V was pared by 3 bases and J by 1 base, with 13 bases between. Germline V gene sequence: CDR1 KGHSH, CDR2 LQKENI. The CDR3 DNA reads TGTGCCAGCTCACCGCTACAGGCGATTTCCTACGAGCAGTACTTC. Translation gives CASSPLQAISYEQYF.

The genes are TRBV28 and TRBJ1-3; 8 bases are a match to TRBD1. V shed 5 bases and J 1 base; nucleotides not matched to a gene: 13. This CDR3 has 18 amino acids. Germline V gene sequence: CDR1 MDHEN, CDR2 SYDVKM. The CDR3 is CASSPYGPRQGSGNTIYF. Here the CDR3 DNA reads TGTGCCAGCAGTCCCTACGGCCCGAGACAGGGGTCTGGAAACACCATATATTTT.

About this clone itself: The junction departs from the called germline gene at one end, perhaps through a read error. The V and J genes are TRBV7-9 and TRBJ1-5; D remains unclear. The CDR3 length is 15 residues. Germline V gives CDR1 SEHNR, CDR2 FQNEAQ (reference sequence). Here the CDR3 DNA reads TGTTCCAGCAGCTTAGGTCAGGCCGCGGAGGAGCCCCAGCATTTT. This sequence encodes CSSSLGQAAEEPQHF.

The chain carries TRBV10-1 and TRBJ2-2, with TRBD1 matching over 7 bases. The J segment lost 2 bases and the V segment lost 7 bases, leaving 1 base of the junction unmatched. The germline CDR1 and CDR2 sequences are WNHNN and SYGVQD (reference sequence). The CDR3 has 13 amino acids. In DNA form, the CDR3 reads TGCGCCAGCAAGGGGGCTAACACCGGGGAGCTGTTTTTT. Amino acids: CASKGANTGELFF.

The V call is TRBV11-2, the J call TRBJ2-1; possible D gene TRBD2, 6 bases. V lost 3 bases, J lost 10 bases, and 16 bases lay in between. CDR1 and CDR2 (germline): SGHAT, FQNNGV. The CDR3 totals 14 residues. CDR3 DNA: TGTGCCAGCAGCTTGGGACGGGAGCCGAGGGAGCAGTTCTTC. Its translation: CASSLGREPREQFF.

The V and J genes are TRBV30 and TRBJ1-2; 9 bases match TRBD1. V trimming: 0 bases; J trimming: 3 bases; junction bases outside the gene matches: 5. Germline CDR1 GTSNPN, CDR2 SVGIG (reference sequence). The CDR3 has 15 amino acids. The CDR3 DNA follows: TGTGCCTGGAGTGTACCGGGACAGGGATACTATGGCTACACCTTC. This gives the protein CAWSVPGQGYYGYTF.

This clone was recorded a few times. V gene TRBV5-1 combines with J gene TRBJ2-7; D perhaps matches TRBD2 (6 bases). This CDR3 region has 14 residues. Between the trimmed V and J ends, which lost 5 bases and 3 bases, there was a span of 15 bases. Germline V lookup: CDR1 SGHRS, CDR2 YFSETQ. CDR3: CASRREWTSYEQYF. The CDR3 region has the DNA TGCGCCAGCAGGCGGGAATGGACCAGCTACGAGCAGTACTTC.

The chain has TRBV5-4 and TRBJ1-1; 8 nucleotides match TRBD1. Trimming took 3 bases from V and 0 from J; bases not matched to a gene: 13. The germline V gene encodes CDR1 SGHNT and CDR2 YYREEE (reference sequence). The CDR3 runs to 18 residues. CDR3 sequence: CASSYDRGAGNMNTEAFF. The CDR3 DNA reads as TGTGCCAGCAGCTACGACAGGGGCGCGGGGAATATGAACACTGAAGCTTTCTTT.

This clone was seen a single time. The chain recombines TRBV19 with TRBJ1-3, with D hard to call. The CDR3 runs 15 residues. CDR1 LNHDA and CDR2 SQIVND come from the germline V gene (reference sequence). V lost 2 bases, J lost 2 bases, and 10 bases lay in between. The CDR3 nucleotides are TGTGCCAGTAGTATATCCCGCGGCGCTGGAAACACCATATATTTT. Translation: CASSISRGAGNTIYF.

The gene calls are TRBV2 and TRBJ2-2; D might be TRBD2 (6 bases). The CDR3 length is 13 residues. V shed 5 bases and J shed 7 bases, with 11 bases lying between them. From germline, CDR1 is SNHLY and CDR2 FYNNEI. For the CDR3, the DNA is TGTGCCAGCAGTAGGGGAGCGGGCGGGGAGCTGTTTTTT. This sequence encodes CASSRGAGGELFF.

This clone was observed a few times. The V gene is TRBV19, the J gene TRBJ1-4, with unresolved D. Trimming stripped 3 bases from V and 7 bases from J, with 21 bases between. Per germline, CDR1 LNHDA and CDR2 SQIVND (reference sequence). The CDR3 consists of 17 residues. CDR3 loop: CASSILLRRPGGEKLFF. The CDR3 DNA reads TGTGCCAGTAGTATTCTTCTGCGTCGGCCGGGTGGTGAAAAACTGTTTTTT.

The chain combines TRBV30 with TRBJ1-3; D perhaps matches TRBD1 (5 bases). CDR1 is GTSNPN, CDR2 SVGIG, per germline (reference sequence). The CDR3 runs to 15 residues. The V and J ends lost 5 bases and 0 bases respectively, with 14 bases between them. CDR3 in DNA: TGTGCCTGGGAATCGGGGGTTCACTCTGGAAACACCATATATTTT. It codes for CAWESGVHSGNTIYF.

V usage is TRBV27 and J usage is TRBJ1-2, with TRBD1 matching over 9 bases. The length of the CDR3 is 13 residues. The germline gives CDR1 MNHEY, CDR2 SMNVEV (reference sequence). After removal of 3 bases from V and 7 bases from J, the junction contained 3 bases not matched to a gene. The CDR3 protein is CASSFGTGIGYTF. The CDR3 DNA is TGTGCCAGCAGTTTCGGGACAGGGATTGGCTACACCTTC.

The chain links TRBV6-4 to TRBJ2-3, with TRBD2 matching 9 bases. Germline V CDR1 and CDR2: MRHNA, SNTAGT. CDR3 size: 15 residues. V shed 10 bases and J 6 bases; nucleotides not matched to a gene: 14. CDR3 sequence: CATARGGGALDTQYF. CDR3 in DNA: TGTGCCACCGCCCGGGGCGGGGGGGCCTTGGATACGCAGTATTTT.